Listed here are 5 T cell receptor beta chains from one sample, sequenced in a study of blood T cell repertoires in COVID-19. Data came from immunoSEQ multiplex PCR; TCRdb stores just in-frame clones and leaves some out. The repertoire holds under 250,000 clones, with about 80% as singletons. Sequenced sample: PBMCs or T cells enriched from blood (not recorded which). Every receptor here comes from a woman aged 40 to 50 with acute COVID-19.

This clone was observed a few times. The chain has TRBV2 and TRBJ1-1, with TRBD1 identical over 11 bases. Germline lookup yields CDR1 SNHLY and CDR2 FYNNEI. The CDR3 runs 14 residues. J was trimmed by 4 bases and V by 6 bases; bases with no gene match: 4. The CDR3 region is CASSGQGAGTEAFF. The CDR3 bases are TGTGCCAGCAGCGGACAGGGGGCCGGCACTGAAGCTTTCTTT.

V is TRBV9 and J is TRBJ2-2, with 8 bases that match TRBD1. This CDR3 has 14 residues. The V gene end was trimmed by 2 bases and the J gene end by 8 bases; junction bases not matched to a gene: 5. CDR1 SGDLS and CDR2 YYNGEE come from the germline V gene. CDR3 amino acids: CASSVGRGRGELFF. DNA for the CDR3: TGTGCCAGCAGCGTCGGCAGGGGGCGTGGGGAGCTGTTTTTT.

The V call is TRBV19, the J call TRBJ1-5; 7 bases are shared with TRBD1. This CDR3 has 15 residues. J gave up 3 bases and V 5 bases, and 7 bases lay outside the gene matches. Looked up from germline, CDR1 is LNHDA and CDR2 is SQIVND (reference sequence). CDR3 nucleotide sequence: TGTGCCAGTAGTCGACGGACAGGTGACAATCAGCCCCAGCATTTT. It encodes CASSRRTGDNQPQHF.

The CDR3 region is CASSLVRGEGPNEKLFF. DNA of the CDR3: TGTGCCAGCAGCTTGGTCAGGGGAGAGGGCCCTAATGAAAAACTGTTTTTT. The chain has TRBV5-6 and TRBJ1-4, with D perhaps TRBD1 (6 bases). This CDR3 has 17 amino acids. Trimming pared 0 bases from V and 3 bases from J, leaving 15 bases between. CDR1 is SGHDT and CDR2 is YYEEEE in the germline V gene.

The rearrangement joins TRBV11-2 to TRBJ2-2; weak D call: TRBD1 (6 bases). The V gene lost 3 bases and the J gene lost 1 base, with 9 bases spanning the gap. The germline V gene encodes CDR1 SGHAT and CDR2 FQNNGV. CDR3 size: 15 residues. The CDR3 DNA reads TGTGCCAGCAGCTTGGGGGCGAGGAACACCGGGGAGCTGTTTTTT. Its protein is CASSLGARNTGELFF.